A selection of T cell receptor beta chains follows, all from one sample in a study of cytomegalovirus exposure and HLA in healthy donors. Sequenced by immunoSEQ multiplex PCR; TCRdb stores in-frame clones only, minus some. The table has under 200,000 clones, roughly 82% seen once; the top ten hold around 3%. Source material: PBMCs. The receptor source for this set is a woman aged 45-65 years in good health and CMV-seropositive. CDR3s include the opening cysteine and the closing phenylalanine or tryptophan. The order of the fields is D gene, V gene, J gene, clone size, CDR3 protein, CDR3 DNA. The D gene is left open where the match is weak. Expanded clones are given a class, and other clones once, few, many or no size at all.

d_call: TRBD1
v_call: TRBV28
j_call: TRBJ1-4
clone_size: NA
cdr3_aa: CASSSQGGAGPNEKLFF
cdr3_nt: TGTGCCAGCAGTTCGCAGGGGGGTGCAGGGCCTAATGAAAAACTGTTTTTT

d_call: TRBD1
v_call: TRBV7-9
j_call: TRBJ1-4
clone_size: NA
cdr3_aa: CASSLGQEVEKLFF
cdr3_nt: TGTGCCAGCAGCCTGGGACAGGAGGTTGAAAAACTGTTTTTT

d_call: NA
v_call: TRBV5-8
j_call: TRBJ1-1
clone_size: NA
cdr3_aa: CASSGLLRMNTEAFF
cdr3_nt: TGTGCCAGCAGCGGACTCTTAAGAATGAACACTGAAGCTTTCTTT

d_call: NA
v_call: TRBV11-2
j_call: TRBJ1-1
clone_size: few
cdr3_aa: CASSMIRGFPEAFF
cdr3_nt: TGTGCCAGCAGCATGATCAGGGGATTCCCTGAAGCTTTCTTT

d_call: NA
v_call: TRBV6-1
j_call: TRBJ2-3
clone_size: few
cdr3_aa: CASTGQNRRTDTQYF
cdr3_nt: TGTGCCAGCACGGGACAAAATAGAAGGACAGATACGCAGTATTTT

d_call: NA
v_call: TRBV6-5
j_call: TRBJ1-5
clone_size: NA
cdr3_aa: CASSPRRDQPQHF
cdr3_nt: TGTGCCAGCAGTCCTCGACGGGATCAGCCCCAGCATTTT

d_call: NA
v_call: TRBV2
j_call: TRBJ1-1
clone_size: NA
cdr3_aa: CASSDQGGAEAFF
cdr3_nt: TGTGCCAGCAGTGACCAGGGAGGCGCTGAAGCTTTCTTT

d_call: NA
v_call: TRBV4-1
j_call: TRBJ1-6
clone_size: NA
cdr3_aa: CASSPHGSYNSPLHF
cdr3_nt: TGCGCCAGCAGCCCCCACGGCTCCTATAATTCACCCCTCCACTTT

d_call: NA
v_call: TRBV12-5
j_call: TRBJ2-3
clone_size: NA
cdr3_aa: CASGEGQSSTDTQYF
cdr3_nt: TGTGCTAGTGGAGAAGGACAGTCTAGCACAGATACGCAGTATTTT

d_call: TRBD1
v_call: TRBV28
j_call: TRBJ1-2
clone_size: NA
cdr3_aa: CASRAGGVYGYTF
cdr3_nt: TGTGCCAGCAGAGCAGGGGGCGTCTATGGCTACACCTTC

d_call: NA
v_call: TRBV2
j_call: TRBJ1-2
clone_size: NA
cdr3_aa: CASRREPGDGYTF
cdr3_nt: TGTGCCAGCAGAAGGGAGCCGGGGGATGGCTACACCTTC

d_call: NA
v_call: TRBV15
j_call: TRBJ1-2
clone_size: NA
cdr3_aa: CATSRDPNSYGYTF
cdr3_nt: TGTGCCACCAGCAGAGACCCCAACAGCTATGGCTACACCTTC

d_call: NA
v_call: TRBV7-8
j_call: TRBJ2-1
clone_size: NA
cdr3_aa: CASSLAGRVGGNEQFF
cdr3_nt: TGTGCCAGCAGCTTAGCGGGCAGGGTAGGCGGCAATGAGCAGTTCTTC

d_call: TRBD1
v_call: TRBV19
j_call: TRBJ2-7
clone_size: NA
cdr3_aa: CASSTKTGTEQYF
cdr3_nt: TGTGCCAGTAGTACAAAGACAGGGACCGAGCAGTACTTC

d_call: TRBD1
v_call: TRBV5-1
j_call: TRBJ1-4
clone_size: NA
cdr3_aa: CASRRGQGAVNEKLFF
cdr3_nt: TGCGCCAGCCGACGGGGACAGGGGGCGGTTAATGAAAAACTGTTTTTT

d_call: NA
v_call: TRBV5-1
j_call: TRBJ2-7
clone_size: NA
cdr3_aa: CASSDSTSSYEQYF
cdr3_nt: TGCGCCAGCAGCGACAGTACGAGCTCCTACGAGCAGTACTTC

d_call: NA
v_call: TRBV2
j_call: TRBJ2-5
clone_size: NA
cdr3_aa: CASSELELETQYF
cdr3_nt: TGTGCCAGCAGTGAATTAGAGTTAGAGACCCAGTACTTC

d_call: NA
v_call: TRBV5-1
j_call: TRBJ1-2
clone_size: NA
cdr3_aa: CASSLGANYGYTF
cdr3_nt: TGCGCCAGCAGCTTGGGGGCGAACTATGGCTACACCTTC

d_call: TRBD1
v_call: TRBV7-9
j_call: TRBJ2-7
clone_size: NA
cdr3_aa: CASSEAPGQARNEQYF
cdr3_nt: TGTGCCAGCAGCGAAGCTCCGGGACAGGCGAGAAACGAGCAGTACTTC

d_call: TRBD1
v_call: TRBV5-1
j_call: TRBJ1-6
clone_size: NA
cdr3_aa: CASSSTGTEYNSPLHF
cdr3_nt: TGCGCCAGCAGCTCAACCGGGACAGAGTATAATTCACCCCTCCACTTT

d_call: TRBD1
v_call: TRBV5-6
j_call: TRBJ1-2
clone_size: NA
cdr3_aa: CASSLRDRPLYGYTF
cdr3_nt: TGTGCCAGCAGCTTAAGGGACAGGCCTCTCTATGGCTACACCTTC

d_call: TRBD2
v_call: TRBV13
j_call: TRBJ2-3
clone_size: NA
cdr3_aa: CASSFSSGFTDTQYF
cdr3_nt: TGTGCCAGCAGCTTCTCTAGCGGATTCACAGATACGCAGTATTTT

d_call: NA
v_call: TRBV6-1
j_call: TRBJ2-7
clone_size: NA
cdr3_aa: CASSDTGRGYEQYF
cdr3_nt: TGTGCCAGCAGCGACACGGGCAGGGGCTACGAGCAGTACTTC

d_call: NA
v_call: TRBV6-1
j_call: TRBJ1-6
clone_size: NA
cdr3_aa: CASRLDIAINSPLHF
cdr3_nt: TGTGCCAGCAGACTGGACATTGCAATTAATTCACCCCTCCACTTT

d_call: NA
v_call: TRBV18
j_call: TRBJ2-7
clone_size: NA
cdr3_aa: CASSSTADSYEQYF
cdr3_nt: TGTGCCAGCTCATCGACGGCGGACTCCTACGAGCAGTACTTC

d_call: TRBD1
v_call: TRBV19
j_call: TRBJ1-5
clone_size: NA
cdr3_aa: CASSTGTAEQPQHF
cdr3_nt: TGTGCCAGTAGTACCGGGACAGCGGAACAGCCCCAGCATTTT

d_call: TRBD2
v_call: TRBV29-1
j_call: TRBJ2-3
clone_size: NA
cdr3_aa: CSAILAGVTDTQYF
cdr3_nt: TGCAGCGCCATACTAGCGGGGGTTACAGATACGCAGTATTTT

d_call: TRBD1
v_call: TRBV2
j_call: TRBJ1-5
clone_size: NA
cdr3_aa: CASRGFTGGGNQPQHF
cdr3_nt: TGTGCCAGCAGAGGATTTACAGGGGGCGGCAATCAGCCCCAGCATTTT

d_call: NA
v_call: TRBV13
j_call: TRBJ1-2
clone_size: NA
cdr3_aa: CASSSGHSHGYTF
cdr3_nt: TGTGCCAGCAGCTCGGGACACTCTCACGGCTACACCTTC

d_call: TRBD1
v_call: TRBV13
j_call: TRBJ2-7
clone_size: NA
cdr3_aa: CASSRRGQGFYEQYF
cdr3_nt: TGTGCCAGCAGCCGGCGGGGACAGGGTTTTTACGAGCAGTACTTC

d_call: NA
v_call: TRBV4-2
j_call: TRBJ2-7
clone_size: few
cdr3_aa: CASSQQGTSSYEQYF
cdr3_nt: TGTGCCAGCAGCCAACAGGGGACATCCTCCTACGAGCAGTACTTC

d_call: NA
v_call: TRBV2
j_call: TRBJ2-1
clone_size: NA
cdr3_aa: CASSRTEPSYNEQFF
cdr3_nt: TGTGCCAGCTCCCGGACAGAGCCATCCTACAATGAGCAGTTCTTC

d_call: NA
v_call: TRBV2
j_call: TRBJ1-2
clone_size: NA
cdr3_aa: CASPLSGQQGGIYGYTF
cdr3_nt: TGTGCCAGCCCCCTCAGTGGGCAACAGGGAGGGATCTATGGCTACACCTTC

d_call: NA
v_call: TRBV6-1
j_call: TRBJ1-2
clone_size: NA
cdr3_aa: CASSRDTFDGYTF
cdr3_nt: TGTGCCAGCAGTCGGGACACCTTTGATGGCTACACCTTC